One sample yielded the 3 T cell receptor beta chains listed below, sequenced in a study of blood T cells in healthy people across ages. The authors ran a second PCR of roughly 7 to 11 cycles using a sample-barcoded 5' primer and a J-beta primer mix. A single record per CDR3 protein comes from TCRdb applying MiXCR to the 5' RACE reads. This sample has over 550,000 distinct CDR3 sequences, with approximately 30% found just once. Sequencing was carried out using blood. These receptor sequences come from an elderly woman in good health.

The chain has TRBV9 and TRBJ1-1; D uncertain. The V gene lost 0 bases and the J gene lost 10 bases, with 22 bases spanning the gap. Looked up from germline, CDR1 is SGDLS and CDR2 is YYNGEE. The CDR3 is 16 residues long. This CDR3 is CASSVDGAALNSPAFF. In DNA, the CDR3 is TGTGCCAGCAGCGTAGACGGAGCGGCCCTTAATTCACCAGCTTTCTTT.

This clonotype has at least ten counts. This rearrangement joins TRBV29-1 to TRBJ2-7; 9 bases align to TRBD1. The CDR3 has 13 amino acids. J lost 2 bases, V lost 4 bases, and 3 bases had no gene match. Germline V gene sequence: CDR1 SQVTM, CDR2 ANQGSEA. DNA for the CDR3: TGCAGCGTTGGACAGGGGGAGACCTACGAGCAGTACTTC. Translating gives CSVGQGETYEQYF.

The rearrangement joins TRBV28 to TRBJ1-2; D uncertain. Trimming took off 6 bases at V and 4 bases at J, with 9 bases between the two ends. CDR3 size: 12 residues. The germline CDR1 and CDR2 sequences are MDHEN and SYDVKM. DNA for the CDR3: TGTGCCAGCAGCCAAAATGGCTATGGCTACACCTTC. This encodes CASSQNGYGYTF.